These 17 T cell receptor beta chains share one sample of origin, sequenced in a study of human thymus T cells (dated by TCRdb to 2020 to 2021). Thymus tissue was obtained as surgical resects removed during corrective cardiac surgery. Libraries were made using the immunoSEQ multiplex PCR assay. The clones in this table, taken by TCRdb from immuneACCESS, are in-frame only. Not every clone is retained; where verified, under half of the shortfall comes from an unresolved V gene, and the cause of the rest is unknown. Within this sample are tens of thousands of clones, with 85% to 95% of them counted one time only. Around 0.03% of the sample is in the top ten clones. The specimen was thymus tissue. Receptor source: a girl under three years old with a congenital heart defect but otherwise immunologically healthy.

V gene TRBV30 combines with J gene TRBJ2-5; a weak D match, TRBD2 (5 bases). The length of the CDR3 is 13 residues. Trimming pared 7 bases from V and 3 bases from J, leaving 15 bases between. From germline, CDR1 is GTSNPN and CDR2 SVGIG (reference sequence). This chain's CDR3 is CASRYGVEETQYF. CDR3 bases: TGTGCCTCCCGATACGGGGTGGAAGAGACCCAGTACTTC.

The chain has TRBV5-1 and TRBJ1-3; D gene ambiguous. Germline V gives CDR1 SGHRS, CDR2 YFSETQ. V lost 6 bases, J lost 0 bases, and 13 bases lay in between. There are 15 residues in the CDR3. As DNA, the CDR3 is TGCGCCAGCACCTCGGACGGATACTCTGGAAACACCATATATTTT. Translating gives CASTSDGYSGNTIYF.

The CDR3 sequence: CASRWEPREDSYEQYF. The CDR3 DNA sequence: TGCGCCAGCAGATGGGAGCCCAGGGAGGACTCCTACGAGCAGTACTTC. This chain links TRBV5-1 with TRBJ2-7, with D maybe TRBD2 (6 bases). From germline, CDR1 is SGHRS and CDR2 YFSETQ. The CDR3 has 16 residues. The germline V and J ends were trimmed by 5 bases and 0 bases, with 18 bases remaining between them. Together with reference TRBV5-1 and TRBJ2-7, the CDR3 gives the full variable domain: KAGVTQTPRYLIKTRGQQVTLSCSPISGHRSVSWYQQTPGQGLQFLFEYFSETQRNKGNFPGRFSGRQFSNSRSEMNVSTLELGDSALYLCASRWEPREDSYEQYFGPGTRLTVT.

This chain connects TRBV6-9 to TRBJ2-1, with D possibly TRBD2 on 6 matching bases. This CDR3 spans 17 amino acids. Germline lookup yields CDR1 MNHGY and CDR2 SVAAGI. V was shortened by 2 bases and J by 2 bases, with 16 bases between the two germline ends. The CDR3 DNA is TGTGCCAGCAGTTATCGATCATGGGACTCTACCTACAATGAGCAGTTCTTC. It codes for CASSYRSWDSTYNEQFF.

V gene TRBV2 combines with J gene TRBJ2-5; D call uncertain. Germline V gene lookup returns CDR1 SNHLY and CDR2 FYNNEI. The V and J ends lost 3 bases and 3 bases respectively, with 17 bases between them. This CDR3 is built from 16 residues. CDR3 loop: CASSEGGIKPEETQYF. CDR3 in DNA: TGTGCCAGCAGTGAGGGTGGGATCAAACCAGAAGAGACCCAGTACTTC.

V is TRBV27 and J is TRBJ1-1; D is possibly TRBD1 (6 bases). Trimming removed 6 bases from V and 7 bases from J, with 24 bases in between. The CDR3 has 16 residues. The V gene's germline CDR1 is MNHEY and CDR2 SMNVEV (reference sequence). The CDR3 loop is CASSSPDSDRTGEAFF. As DNA, the CDR3 is TGTGCCAGCAGCTCTCCCGATTCGGACAGAACCGGTGAAGCTTTCTTT.

The rearrangement links TRBV27 to TRBJ2-7; D possibly corresponds to TRBD2 (5 bases). The CDR3 runs 16 residues. Trimming stripped 7 bases from V and 1 base from J, with 20 bases between. Germline CDR1 and CDR2: MNHEY and SMNVEV (reference sequence). For the CDR3, the DNA is TGTGCCAGCATCAAGAGAGGGCTAGGCTATTCCTACGAGCAGTACTTC. It codes for CASIKRGLGYSYEQYF.

CDR3 in DNA: TGTGCCAGCAGTCCGAAGCGGGGCCTCTCTGGAAACACCATATATTTT. This sequence encodes CASSPKRGLSGNTIYF. V and J are TRBV2 and TRBJ1-3, with D perhaps TRBD1 (5 bases). V was cut by 5 bases and J by 0 bases, with 14 bases left in between. CDR3 length equals 16 residues. The germline V gene has CDR1 SNHLY and CDR2 FYNNEI.

The rearrangement links TRBV5-1 to TRBJ2-1, with 12 bases matching TRBD2. Germline V gene lookup returns CDR1 SGHRS and CDR2 YFSETQ. The trim removed 0 bases at V and 7 bases at J, leaving 8 bases unmatched. This CDR3 has 17 residues. The CDR3: CASSLEGTSGRWNEQFF. The CDR3 DNA sequence: TGCGCCAGCAGCTTGGAGGGAACTAGCGGGAGGTGGAATGAGCAGTTCTTC.

CDR3 sequence (DNA): TGTGCCAGCAGTTCCAGGGGAAGGGCAGATACGCAGTATTTT. This encodes CASSSRGRADTQYF. The chain employs TRBV27 and TRBJ2-3; D is perhaps TRBD1 (6 bases). V was trimmed by 4 bases and J by 4 bases, leaving 12 bases between them. Germline V gene data show CDR1 as MNHEY and CDR2 as SMNVEV (reference sequence). The CDR3 is 14 residues long.

This chain connects TRBV19 to TRBJ1-1, with D perhaps TRBD1 (5 bases). CDR1 and CDR2 from the germline V gene are LNHDA and SQIVND (reference sequence). The length of the CDR3 is 13 residues. V was shortened by 6 bases and J by 4 bases, with 12 bases between the two germline ends. The CDR3 region is CASRQGRVTEAFF. CDR3 coding DNA: TGTGCCAGTAGGCAGGGTCGCGTCACTGAAGCTTTCTTT. Filled out from reference TRBV19 and TRBJ1-1, the complete variable domain reads DGGITQSPKYLFRKEGQNVTLSCEQNLNHDAMYWYRQDPGQGLRLIYYSQIVNDFQKGDIAEGYSVSREKKESFPLTVTSAQKNPTAFYLCASRQGRVTEAFFGQGTRLTVV.

This rearrangement joins TRBV19 to TRBJ2-3; no reliable D call. The V end was cut by 5 bases, the J end by 1 base, with 28 bases between. CDR1 is LNHDA, CDR2 SQIVND, per germline (reference sequence). This CDR3 is 20 amino acids long. The CDR3 spells CASSPNDVTTQDIRTDTQYF. The DNA of the CDR3 is TGTGCCAGTAGTCCCAACGACGTTACGACCCAAGATATACGCACAGATACGCAGTATTTT.

V gene TRBV7-9 combines with J gene TRBJ2-7, with TRBD2 as a possible D gene (6 bases). In germline, CDR1 is SEHNR, CDR2 FQNEAQ (reference sequence). This CDR3 comprises 16 residues. Between the trimmed V and J ends, which lost 2 bases and 6 bases, there was a span of 20 bases. CDR3 DNA sequence: TGTGCCAGCAGCTTATGTGGCGGGACCGGAGATTTCGAGCAGTACTTC. Its translation is CASSLCGGTGDFEQYF.

The chain joins TRBV19 to TRBJ2-6; TRBD1 aligns across 10 bases. CDR1 LNHDA and CDR2 SQIVND come from the germline V gene (reference sequence). Losses at the gene ends were 1 base for V and 0 bases for J; bases not matched to a gene: 6. CDR3 length: 19 residues. The CDR3 DNA reads as TGTGCCAGTAGTATAGGCCCCGGGACAGGGGTCTCTGGGGCCAACGTCCTGACTTTC. It is translated as CASSIGPGTGVSGANVLTF.

The gene calls are TRBV6-1 and TRBJ2-5; 7 bases are shared with TRBD1. The V segment lost 6 bases and the J segment 0 bases; nucleotides outside the gene matches: 1. From germline, CDR1 is MNHNS and CDR2 SASEGT. The length of the CDR3 is 13 residues. The CDR3 nucleotides are TGTGCCAGCAGGGGGACAGACCAAGAGACCCAGTACTTC. It encodes CASRGTDQETQYF.

CDR3 coding DNA: TGTGCCATCAGTAAGGACTTAGCGGGGACCAATGAGCAGTTCTTC. Its translation is CAISKDLAGTNEQFF. V is TRBV10-3 and J is TRBJ2-1; 8 nucleotides agree with TRBD2. The CDR3 has 15 residues. Unmatched junction bases numbered 9, after V lost 5 bases and J lost 6 bases. Germline V gene data show CDR1 as ENHRY and CDR2 as SYGVKD.

For the CDR3, the DNA is TGTGCCAGTAGTATAGGGGGTAAAGGGGAGCTGTTTTTT. Translated: CASSIGGKGELFF. This chain connects TRBV19 to TRBJ2-2, with unresolved D. Germline CDR1 LNHDA, CDR2 SQIVND (reference sequence). The CDR3 sequence is 13 residues long. With 1 base removed from V and 8 bases from J, the gap between germline ends came to 8 bases.